One and the same sample provided the 11 T cell receptor beta chains below, sequenced in a study of shared clonotypes between healthy human individuals. The assay was immunoSEQ multiplex PCR, and TCRdb's table has in-frame clones only and misses some. The sample has some 2,500,000 clones; 85% to 95% are singletons. The sequencing input was naive CD4+ T cells from PBMCs. Subset: CD45RA+ positively selected. These receptors originate from a young man in good health. Some clones in this sample may be carry-over from other donors' samples.

The rearrangement joins TRBV14 to TRBJ2-1, with D perhaps TRBD2 (6 bases). Germline loops: CDR1 SGHDN, CDR2 FVKESK. The CDR3 totals 15 residues. The germline V and J ends were trimmed by 2 bases and 1 base, with 9 bases remaining between them. The CDR3 here is CASSQLGLSYNEQFF. The CDR3 nucleotides are TGTGCCAGCAGCCAATTAGGACTATCCTACAATGAGCAGTTCTTC.

On this clone: Additional DNA sequences in this sample encode the identical CDR3. J is TRBJ1-5 and V is TRBV28; 9 nucleotides align to TRBD1. CDR3 size: 15 residues. Germline V lookup: CDR1 MDHEN, CDR2 SYDVKM. J was trimmed by 5 bases and V by 4 bases; bases with no gene match: 6. DNA for the CDR3: TGTGCCAGCAGTTCACCGGGACAGGGCGATCAGCCCCAGCATTTT. Translated: CASSSPGQGDQPQHF.

The rearrangement joins TRBV2 to TRBJ2-7, with D hard to call. The CDR3 runs 14 residues. Per the germline V gene, CDR1 is SNHLY and CDR2 is FYNNEI. Trimming stripped 7 bases from V and 4 bases from J, with 17 bases between. DNA of the CDR3: TGTGCCAGCATAAAGGATTCGACATTTTACGAGCAGTACTTC. It translates to CASIKDSTFYEQYF.

The chain couples TRBV6-1 to TRBJ2-2, with D uncertain. V lost 5 bases to trimming and J lost 7 bases, with 8 bases between them. The CDR3 is made up of 12 amino acids. CDR1 and CDR2 (germline): MNHNS, SASEGT. CDR3 sequence reads: CASSTAFGELFF. In DNA, the CDR3 is TGTGCCAGCAGTACCGCCTTCGGGGAGCTGTTTTTT.

The CDR3, as DNA: TGCGCCAGCAGCTTGGAGTCTAGCAGATCCACCGGGGAGCTGTTTTTT. It translates to CASSLESSRSTGELFF. The J gene is TRBJ2-2, the V gene TRBV5-1; weak D call: TRBD2 (5 bases). The CDR3 sequence is 16 residues long. Trimming left V 0 bases short and J 4 bases short, with 13 bases between. The germline CDR1 and CDR2 sequences are SGHRS and YFSETQ.

This chain connects TRBV5-4 to TRBJ1-1; 10 nucleotides align to TRBD1. The CDR3 contains 14 residues. Germline V gene lookup returns CDR1 SGHNT and CDR2 YYREEE (reference sequence). J was trimmed by 3 bases and V by 8 bases; bases with no gene match: 7. The CDR3 bases are TGTGCCAGTCGACAGGGGGCGCGGGACACTGAAGCTTTCTTT. It yields the protein CASRQGARDTEAFF.

The rearrangement uses TRBV30 and TRBJ2-7, with 8 bases lining up with TRBD1. Per germline, CDR1 GTSNPN and CDR2 SVGIG (reference sequence). The CDR3 has 12 amino acids. The V and J ends lost 3 bases and 8 bases, in that order; junction bases with no gene match: 6. The CDR3 DNA reads TGTGCCTGGAGGATGGACAGGGACAAGCAGTACTTC. Translated: CAWRMDRDKQYF.

The CDR3 nucleotides are TGTGCCAGCAGGGACCGCCAGATTTACGAGCAGTACTTC. Translated: CASRDRQIYEQYF. The chain employs TRBV6-6 and TRBJ2-7, with D unresolved. The CDR3 has 13 amino acids. Germline V CDR1 and CDR2: MNHNY, SVGAGI (reference sequence). Between the trimmed V and J ends, which lost 6 bases and 4 bases, there was a span of 13 bases.

DNA for the CDR3: TGTGCCAGCTCACCAACCGGGACCACTTGGGAACAGCCCCAGCATTTT. Translation: CASSPTGTTWEQPQHF. The V gene is TRBV18, the J gene TRBJ1-5; D possibly corresponds to TRBD1 (5 bases). Germline V gives CDR1 KGHSH, CDR2 LQKENI. The V gene lost 2 bases and the J gene lost 7 bases, with 18 bases spanning the gap. The length of the CDR3 is 16 residues.

Written as DNA, the CDR3 is TGCGCCAGCAGCTTGGGACAGCTTCTGGAGACCCAGTACTTC. This encodes CASSLGQLLETQYF. This chain uses TRBV5-1 with TRBJ2-5; D possibly corresponds to TRBD1 (5 bases). Per germline, CDR1 SGHRS and CDR2 YFSETQ. This CDR3 spans 14 amino acids. Trimming shortened V by 0 bases and J by 5 bases, and 11 bases separated the two germline ends. The entire variable domain, with the rest obtained from reference TRBV5-1 and TRBJ2-5, is as follows: KAGVTQTPRYLIKTRGQQVTLSCSPISGHRSVSWYQQTPGQGLQFLFEYFSETQRNKGNFPGRFSGRQFSNSRSEMNVSTLELGDSALYLCASSLGQLLETQYFGPGTRLLVL.

V is TRBV6-5 and J is TRBJ2-1, with a weak D call TRBD2 (6 bases). The CDR3 totals 15 residues. The V end lost 5 bases, the J end lost 10 bases, and 21 bases lay between the germline ends. From germline, CDR1 is MNHEY and CDR2 SVGAGI. The CDR3 is CASSNPTGDAGEQFF. As DNA, the CDR3 is TGTGCCAGCAGTAACCCAACTGGGGATGCGGGGGAGCAGTTCTTC.